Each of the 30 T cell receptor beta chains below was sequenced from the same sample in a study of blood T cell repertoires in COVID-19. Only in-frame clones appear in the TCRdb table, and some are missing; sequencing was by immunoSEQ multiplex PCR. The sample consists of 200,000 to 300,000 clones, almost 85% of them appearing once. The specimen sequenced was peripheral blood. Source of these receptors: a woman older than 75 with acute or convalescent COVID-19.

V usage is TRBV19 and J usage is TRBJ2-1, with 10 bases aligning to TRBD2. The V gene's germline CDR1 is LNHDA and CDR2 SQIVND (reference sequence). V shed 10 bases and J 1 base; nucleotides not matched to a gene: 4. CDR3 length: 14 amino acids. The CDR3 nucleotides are TGTGCCACAAGGACTAGCGGTTCCTACAATGAGCAGTTCTTC. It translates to CATRTSGSYNEQFF.

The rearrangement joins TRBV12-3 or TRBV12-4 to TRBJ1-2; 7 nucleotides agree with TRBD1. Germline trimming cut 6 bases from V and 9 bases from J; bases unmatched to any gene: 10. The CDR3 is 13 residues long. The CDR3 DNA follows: TGTGCCAGCAGCCTTGACAGGGTGGGGAGCTACACCTTC. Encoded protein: CASSLDRVGSYTF.

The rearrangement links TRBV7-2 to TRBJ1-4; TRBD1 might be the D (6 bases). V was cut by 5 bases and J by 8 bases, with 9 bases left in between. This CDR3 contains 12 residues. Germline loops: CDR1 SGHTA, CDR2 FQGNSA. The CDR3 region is CASSRGGEKLFF. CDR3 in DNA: TGTGCCAGCAGCAGGGGGGGGGAAAAACTGTTTTTT. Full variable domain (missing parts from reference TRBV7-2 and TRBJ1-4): GAGVSQSPSNKVTEKGKDVELRCDPISGHTALYWYRQSLGQGLEFLIYFQGNSAPDKSGLPSDRFSAERTGGSVSTLTIQRTQQEDSAVYLCASSRGGEKLFFGSGTQLSVL.

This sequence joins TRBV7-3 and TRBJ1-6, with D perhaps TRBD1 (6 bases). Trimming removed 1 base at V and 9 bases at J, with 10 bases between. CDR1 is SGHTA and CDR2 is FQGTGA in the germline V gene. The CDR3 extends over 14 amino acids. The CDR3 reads CASSLNTGFSPLHF. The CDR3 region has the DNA TGTGCCAGCAGCTTAAATACAGGGTTTTCACCCCTCCACTTT.

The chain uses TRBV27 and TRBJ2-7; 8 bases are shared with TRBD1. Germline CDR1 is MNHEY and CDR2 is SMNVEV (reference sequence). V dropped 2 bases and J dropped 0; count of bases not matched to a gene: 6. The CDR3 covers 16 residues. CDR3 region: CASSLAGQGHSYEQYF. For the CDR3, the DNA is TGTGCCAGCAGTTTAGCAGGACAGGGCCACTCCTACGAGCAGTACTTC.

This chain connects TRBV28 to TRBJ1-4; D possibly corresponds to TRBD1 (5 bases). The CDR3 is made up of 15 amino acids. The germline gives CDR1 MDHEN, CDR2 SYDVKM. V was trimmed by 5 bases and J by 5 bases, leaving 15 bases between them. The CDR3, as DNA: TGTGCCAGCAGTCAGGCAGGGAGGGAGAATGAAAAACTGTTTTTT. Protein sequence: CASSQAGRENEKLFF.

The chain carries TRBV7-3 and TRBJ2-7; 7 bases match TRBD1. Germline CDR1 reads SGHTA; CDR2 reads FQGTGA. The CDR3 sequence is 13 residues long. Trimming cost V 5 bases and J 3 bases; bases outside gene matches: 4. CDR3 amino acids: CASSPGQRYEQYF. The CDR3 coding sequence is TGTGCCAGCAGCCCGGGACAGCGCTACGAGCAGTACTTC.

This CDR3 reads CASRTLARVNTEAFF. In nucleotides, the CDR3 is TGTGCCAGCAGAACCCTGGCCAGGGTGAACACTGAAGCTTTCTTT. The V gene is TRBV2, the J gene TRBJ1-1; D may be TRBD1 (5 bases). CDR3 length equals 15 residues. V shed 6 bases and J shed 0 bases, with 14 bases lying between them. Germline V CDR1 and CDR2: SNHLY, FYNNEI.

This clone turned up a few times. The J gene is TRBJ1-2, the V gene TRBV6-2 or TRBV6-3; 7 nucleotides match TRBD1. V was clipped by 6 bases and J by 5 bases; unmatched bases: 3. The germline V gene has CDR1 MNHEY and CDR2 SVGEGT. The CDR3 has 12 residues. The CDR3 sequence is CASSQGVYGYTF. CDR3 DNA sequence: TGTGCCAGCAGCCAGGGGGTTTATGGCTACACCTTC.

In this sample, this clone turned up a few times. CDR3 sequence (DNA): TGTGCCAGCAGCTCCCCCGGGACAGGGAAAAACATTCAGTACTTC. Its translation is CASSSPGTGKNIQYF. V usage is TRBV5-6 and J usage is TRBJ2-4; 9 nucleotides match TRBD1. CDR1 is SGHDT, CDR2 YYEEEE, per germline. V shed 3 bases, J shed 4 bases, and the junction held 5 bases outside the gene matches. CDR3 length equals 15 residues.

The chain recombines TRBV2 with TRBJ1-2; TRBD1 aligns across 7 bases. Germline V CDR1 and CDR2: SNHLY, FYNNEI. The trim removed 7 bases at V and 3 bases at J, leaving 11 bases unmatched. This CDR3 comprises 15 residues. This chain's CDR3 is CASKGGLGGYYGYTF. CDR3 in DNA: TGTGCCAGCAAGGGTGGCTTAGGGGGCTACTATGGCTACACCTTC.

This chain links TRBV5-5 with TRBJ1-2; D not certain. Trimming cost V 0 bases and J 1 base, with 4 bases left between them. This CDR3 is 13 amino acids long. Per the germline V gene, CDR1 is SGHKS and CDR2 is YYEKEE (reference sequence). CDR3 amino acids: CASSLDFNYGYTF. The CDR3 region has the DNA TGTGCCAGCAGCTTGGACTTTAACTATGGCTACACCTTC.

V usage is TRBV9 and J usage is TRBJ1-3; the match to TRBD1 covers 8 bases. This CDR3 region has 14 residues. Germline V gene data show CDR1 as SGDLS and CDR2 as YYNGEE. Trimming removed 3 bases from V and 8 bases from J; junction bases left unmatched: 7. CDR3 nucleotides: TGTGCCAGCAGCGCACAGACAGGGGTCGACACCATATATTTT. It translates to CASSAQTGVDTIYF. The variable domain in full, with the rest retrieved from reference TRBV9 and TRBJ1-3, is DSGVTQTPKHLITATGQRVTLRCSPRSGDLSVYWYQQSLDQGLQFLIQYYNGEERAKGNILERFSAQQFPDLHSELNLSSLELGDSALYFCASSAQTGVDTIYFGEGSWLTVV.

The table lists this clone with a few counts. The CDR3: CASSLSRGGGAGDTQYF. The CDR3, as DNA: TGTGCCAGCAGCTTATCGCGCGGAGGGGGCGCGGGGGATACGCAGTATTTT. The chain recombines TRBV5-8 with TRBJ2-3; tentative D call: TRBD1 (7 bases). CDR1 and CDR2 from the germline V gene are SGHTS and YDEGEE. V was cut by 2 bases and J by 6 bases, with 22 bases left in between. The CDR3 runs to 17 residues.

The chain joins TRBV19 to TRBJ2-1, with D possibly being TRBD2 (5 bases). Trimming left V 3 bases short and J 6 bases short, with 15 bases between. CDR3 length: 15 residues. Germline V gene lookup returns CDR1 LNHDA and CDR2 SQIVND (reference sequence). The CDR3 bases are TGTGCCAGTAGTATGTCCGCTAGCCGGCGCAATGAGCAGTTCTTC. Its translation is CASSMSASRRNEQFF.

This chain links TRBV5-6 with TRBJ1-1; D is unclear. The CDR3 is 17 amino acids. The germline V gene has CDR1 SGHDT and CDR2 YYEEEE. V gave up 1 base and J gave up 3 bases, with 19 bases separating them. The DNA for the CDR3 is TGTGCCAGCAGCTTGAGGGTCGGGCCGCAGAGGGACACTGAAGCTTTCTTT. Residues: CASSLRVGPQRDTEAFF.

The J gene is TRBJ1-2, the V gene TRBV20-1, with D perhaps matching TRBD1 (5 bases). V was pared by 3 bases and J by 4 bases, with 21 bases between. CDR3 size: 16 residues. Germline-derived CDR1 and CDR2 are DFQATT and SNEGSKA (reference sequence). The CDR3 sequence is CSASQRDLQQAYGYTF. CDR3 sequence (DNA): TGCAGTGCTAGTCAACGTGACTTACAACAGGCCTATGGCTACACCTTC.

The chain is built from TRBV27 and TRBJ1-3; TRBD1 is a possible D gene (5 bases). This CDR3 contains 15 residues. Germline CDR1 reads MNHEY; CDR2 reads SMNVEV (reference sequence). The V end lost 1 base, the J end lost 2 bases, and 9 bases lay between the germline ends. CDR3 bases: TGTGCCAGCAGTTTATTAGGGGATCCTGGAAACACCATATATTTT. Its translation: CASSLLGDPGNTIYF.

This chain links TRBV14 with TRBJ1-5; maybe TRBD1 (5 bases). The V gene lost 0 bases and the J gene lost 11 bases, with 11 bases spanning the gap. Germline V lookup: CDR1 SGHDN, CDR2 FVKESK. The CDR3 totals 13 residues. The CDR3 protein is CASSQDLGGAQHF. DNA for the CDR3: TGTGCCAGCAGCCAAGATCTGGGGGGTGCCCAGCATTTT. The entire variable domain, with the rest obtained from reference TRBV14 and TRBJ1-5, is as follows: EAGVTQFPSHSVIEKGQTVTLRCDPISGHDNLYWYRRVMGKEIKFLLHFVKESKQDESGMPNNRFLAERTGGTYSTLKVQPAELEDSGVYFCASSQDLGGAQHFGDGTRLSIL.

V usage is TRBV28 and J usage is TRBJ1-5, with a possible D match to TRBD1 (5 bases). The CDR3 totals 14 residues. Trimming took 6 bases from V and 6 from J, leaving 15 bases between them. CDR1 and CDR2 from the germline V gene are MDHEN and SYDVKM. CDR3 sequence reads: CASRHQGNAQPQHF. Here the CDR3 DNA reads TGTGCCAGCAGACATCAGGGAAATGCTCAGCCCCAGCATTTT.

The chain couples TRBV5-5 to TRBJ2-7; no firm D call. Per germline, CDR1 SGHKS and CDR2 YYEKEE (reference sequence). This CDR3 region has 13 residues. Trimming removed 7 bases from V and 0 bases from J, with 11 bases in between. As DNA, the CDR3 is TGTGCCAGCCGGCCAGGAAACTCCTACGAGCAGTACTTC. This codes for CASRPGNSYEQYF.

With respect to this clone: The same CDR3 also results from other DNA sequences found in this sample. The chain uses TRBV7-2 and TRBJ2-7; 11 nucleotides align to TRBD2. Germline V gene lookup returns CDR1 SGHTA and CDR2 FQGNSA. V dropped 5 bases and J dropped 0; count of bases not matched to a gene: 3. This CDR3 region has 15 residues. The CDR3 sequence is CASSLGTSGSYEQYF. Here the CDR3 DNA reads TGTGCCAGCAGCCTCGGGACTAGCGGCTCCTACGAGCAGTACTTC.

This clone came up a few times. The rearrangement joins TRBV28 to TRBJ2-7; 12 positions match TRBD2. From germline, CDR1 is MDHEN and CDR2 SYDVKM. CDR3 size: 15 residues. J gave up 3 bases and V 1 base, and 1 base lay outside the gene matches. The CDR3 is CASSLLTSGSYEQYF. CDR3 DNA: TGTGCCAGCAGTTTATTGACTAGCGGGAGCTACGAGCAGTACTTC.

CDR3 nucleotides: TGTGCCAGCAGTTCACAGGGGAGTGGAAACTATGGCTACACCTTC. This translates into CASSSQGSGNYGYTF. V and J are TRBV6-2 or TRBV6-3 and TRBJ1-2; 7 bases are shared with TRBD1. After removal of 4 bases from V and 2 bases from J, the junction contained 7 bases not matched to a gene. CDR1 MNHEY and CDR2 SVGEGT come from the germline V gene. The CDR3 spans 15 residues.

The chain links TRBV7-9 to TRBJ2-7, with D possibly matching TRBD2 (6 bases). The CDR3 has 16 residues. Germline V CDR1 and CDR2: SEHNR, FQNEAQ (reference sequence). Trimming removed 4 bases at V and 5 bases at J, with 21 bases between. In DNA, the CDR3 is TGTGCCAGCAGCTATAGGAGCGGGCGGGAAGTCCACGAGCAGTACTTC. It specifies CASSYRSGREVHEQYF.

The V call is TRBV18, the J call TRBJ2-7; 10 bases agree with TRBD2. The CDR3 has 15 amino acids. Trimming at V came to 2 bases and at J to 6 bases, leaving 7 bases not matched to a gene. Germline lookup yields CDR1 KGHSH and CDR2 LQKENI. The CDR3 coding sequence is TGTGCCAGCTCACCATTAAGCGGGAGGGCCAGCGAGCAGTACTTC. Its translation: CASSPLSGRASEQYF.

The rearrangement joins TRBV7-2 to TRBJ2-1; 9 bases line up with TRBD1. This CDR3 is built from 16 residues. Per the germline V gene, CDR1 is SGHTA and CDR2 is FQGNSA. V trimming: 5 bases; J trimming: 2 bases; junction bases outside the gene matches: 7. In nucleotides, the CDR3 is TGTGCCAGCAGCGCCGACCGGGACAGGGCCTACAATGAGCAGTTCTTC. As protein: CASSADRDRAYNEQFF.

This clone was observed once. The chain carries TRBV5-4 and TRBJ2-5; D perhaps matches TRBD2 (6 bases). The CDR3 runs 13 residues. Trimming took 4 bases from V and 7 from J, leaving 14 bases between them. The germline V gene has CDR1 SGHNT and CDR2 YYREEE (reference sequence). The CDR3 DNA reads TGTGCCAGCAGCCCCGGGACTTCGGGGACCCAGTACTTC. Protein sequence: CASSPGTSGTQYF.

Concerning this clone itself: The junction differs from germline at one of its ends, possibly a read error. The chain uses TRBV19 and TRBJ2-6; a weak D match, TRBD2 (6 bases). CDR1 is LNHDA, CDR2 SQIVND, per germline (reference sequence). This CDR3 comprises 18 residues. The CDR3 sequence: CTSSTRETSFSGANVLTF. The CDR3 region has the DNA TGTACCAGTAGTACACGGGAGACTAGTTTCTCTGGGGCCAACGTCCTGACTTTC.

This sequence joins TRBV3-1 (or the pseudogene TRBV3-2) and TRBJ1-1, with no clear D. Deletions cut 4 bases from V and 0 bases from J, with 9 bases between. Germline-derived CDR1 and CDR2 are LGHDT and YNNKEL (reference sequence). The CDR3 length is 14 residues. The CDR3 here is CASSPTTVNTEAFF. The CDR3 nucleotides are TGTGCCAGCAGCCCGACTACAGTGAACACTGAAGCTTTCTTT.